This entry lists 5 T cell receptor beta chains sequenced from one sample in a study of shared clonotypes between healthy human individuals. Data came from immunoSEQ multiplex PCR; TCRdb stores just in-frame clones and leaves some out. The profile shows a few million clones, around 95% of them singletons. Naive CD8 populations comprised CD45RO-negative cells positively selected for CCR7, excluding terminally differentiated effector memory CD45RA+ cells. The sequenced sample was naive CD8+ T cells from PBMCs. The receptors come from a man aged 18-30 years in good health. Some clones in this sample may be carry-over from other donors' samples.

V and J are TRBV6-1 and TRBJ2-1; no firm D call. The V end lost 4 bases, the J end lost 4 bases, and 11 bases lay between the germline ends. This CDR3 contains 14 residues. Germline V gives CDR1 MNHNS, CDR2 SASEGT. DNA for the CDR3: TGTGCCAGCAGTGGTCCCCCGGTTTACAATGAGCAGTTCTTC. This sequence encodes CASSGPPVYNEQFF.

This clone was seen a few times. J is TRBJ1-2 and V is TRBV7-9, with D unresolved. This CDR3 region has 12 residues. In germline, CDR1 is SEHNR, CDR2 FQNEAQ (reference sequence). Trimming pared 8 bases from V and 3 bases from J, leaving 10 bases between. The DNA of the CDR3 is TGTGCCAGCCTGGCATCAGACTATGGCTACACCTTC. Its protein is CASLASDYGYTF.

The V call is TRBV27, the J call TRBJ1-5, with 11 positions matching TRBD1. In germline, CDR1 is MNHEY, CDR2 SMNVEV (reference sequence). V was pared by 6 bases and J by 4 bases, with 11 bases of the junction left unmatched. CDR3 size: 17 residues. The CDR3 here is CASRTSGQGARNQPQHF. The CDR3 DNA reads as TGTGCCAGCAGAACCTCCGGACAGGGGGCCCGAAATCAGCCCCAGCATTTT.

The gene calls are TRBV19 and TRBJ1-5; no definite D call. CDR1 LNHDA and CDR2 SQIVND come from the germline V gene (reference sequence). V was clipped by 5 bases and J by 7 bases, with 18 bases between them. This CDR3 is built from 15 residues. CDR3 nucleotide sequence: TGTGCCAGTAGTGCTAGGGTTACGGCCGGGCAGCCCCAGCATTTT. It specifies CASSARVTAGQPQHF.

This chain joins TRBV15 and TRBJ1-1; the D is unclear. CDR1 and CDR2 from the germline V gene are LNHNV and YYDKDF (reference sequence). CDR3 length equals 15 residues. V lost 5 bases to trimming and J lost 0 bases, with 13 bases between them. The CDR3 spells CATSPDRRVNTEAFF. CDR3 in DNA: TGTGCCACCAGCCCCGATAGAAGGGTGAACACTGAAGCTTTCTTT. The whole variable domain, filled in from reference TRBV15 and TRBJ1-1, reads DAMVIQNPRYQVTQFGKPVTLSCSQTLNHNVMYWYQQKSSQAPKLLFHYYDKDFNNEADTPDNFQSRRPNTSFCFLDIRSPGLGDTAMYLCATSPDRRVNTEAFFGQGTRLTVV.